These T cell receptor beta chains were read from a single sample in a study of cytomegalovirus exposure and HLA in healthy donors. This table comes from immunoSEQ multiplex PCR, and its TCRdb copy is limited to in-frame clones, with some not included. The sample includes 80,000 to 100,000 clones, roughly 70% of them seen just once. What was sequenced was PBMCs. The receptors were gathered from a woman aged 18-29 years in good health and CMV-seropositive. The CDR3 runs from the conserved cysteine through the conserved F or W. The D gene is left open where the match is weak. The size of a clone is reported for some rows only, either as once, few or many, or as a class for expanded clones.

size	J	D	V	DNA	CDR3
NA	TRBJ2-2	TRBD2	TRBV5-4	TGTGCCAGCAGCCTGGGACTAGCGGGGGCCTACACCGGGGAGCTGTTTTTT	CASSLGLAGAYTGELFF
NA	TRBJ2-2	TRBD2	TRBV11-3	TGTGCCAGCAGCCCTAGCGGGAGTACGGTCGGGGAGCTGTTTTTT	CASSPSGSTVGELFF
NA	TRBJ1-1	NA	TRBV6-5	TGTGCCAGCAGTTACGTGCGGAGAATGAACACTGAAGCTTTCTTT	CASSYVRRMNTEAFF
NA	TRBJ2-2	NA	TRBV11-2	TGTGCCAGCAGCTTGGGCCTTGCAGAAACCGGGGAGCTGTTTTTT	CASSLGLAETGELFF
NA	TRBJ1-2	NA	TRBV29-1	TGCAGCGTGGGGCCGACGGGCCATGGCTACACCTTC	CSVGPTGHGYTF
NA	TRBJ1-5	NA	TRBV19	TGTCTGGGGGGAAAGCCCCAGCATTTT	CLGGKPQHF
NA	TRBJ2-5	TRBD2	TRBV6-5	TGTGCCAGCAGATTCGCGGGGGGCCAAGAGACCCAGTACTTC	CASRFAGGQETQYF
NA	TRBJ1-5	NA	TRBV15	TGTGCCACCGGTCTCGAGTATAGCAATCAGCCCCAGCATTTT	CATGLEYSNQPQHF
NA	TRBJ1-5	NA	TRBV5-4	TGTGCCAGCAGCTTGGACTTACAGGGATCGGAGGCCCAGCATTTT	CASSLDLQGSEAQHF
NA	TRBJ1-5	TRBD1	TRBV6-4	TGTGCCAGCAGTATGGACAGGTCTCAGCCCCAGCATTTT	CASSMDRSQPQHF
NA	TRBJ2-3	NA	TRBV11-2	TGTGCCAGCAGCTTAGATCATAGGGGCCGCGGGGGCACAGCTACGCAGTATTTT	CASSLDHRGRGGTATQYF
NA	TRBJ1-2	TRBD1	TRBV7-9	TGTGCCAGCAGCTTAGCCCGACCGGGACAGGGGACGGGCTACACCTTC	CASSLARPGQGTGYTF
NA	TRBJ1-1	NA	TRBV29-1	TGCAGCGTTTGCGGGGCGGTTGGAGCTGAAGCTTTCTTT	CSVCGAVGAEAFF
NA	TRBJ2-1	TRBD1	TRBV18	TGTGCCAGCTCACCTCGGGACAGCACCTACAATGAGCAGTTCTTC	CASSPRDSTYNEQFF
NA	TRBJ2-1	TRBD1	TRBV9	TGTGCCAGCAGCGTAGTAGGGACAGCCTACAATGAGCAGTTCTTC	CASSVVGTAYNEQFF
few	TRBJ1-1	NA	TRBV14	TGTGCCAGCAGCCAAGTAGGGGGAGCTGAAGCTTTCTTT	CASSQVGGAEAFF
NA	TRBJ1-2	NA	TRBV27	TGTGCCAGCAGTATGGACAGCGGGGCTGGCTATGGCTACACCTTC	CASSMDSGAGYGYTF
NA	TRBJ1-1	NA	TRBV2	TGTGCCAGCAGTGAAGCTTATAACACTGAAGCTTTCTTT	CASSEAYNTEAFF
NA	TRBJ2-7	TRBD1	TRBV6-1	TGTGCCAGCGGACAGGAGCCTTCCTACGAGCAGTACTTC	CASGQEPSYEQYF
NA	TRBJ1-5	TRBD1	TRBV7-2	TGTGCCAGCAGCCCTCGGACAGGGAGCAATCAGCCCCAGCATTTT	CASSPRTGSNQPQHF
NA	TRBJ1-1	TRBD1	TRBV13	TGTGCCAGCAGCGTGTTCAGGGGGCAAGCTTTCTTT	CASSVFRGQAFF
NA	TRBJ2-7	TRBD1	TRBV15	TGTGCCACCAGCAGATGGACAGGGGCGAACTACGAGCAGTACTTC	CATSRWTGANYEQYF
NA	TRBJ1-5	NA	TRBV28	TGTGCCAGCCAGGGAGGGAACAATCAGCCCCAGCATTTT	CASQGGNNQPQHF
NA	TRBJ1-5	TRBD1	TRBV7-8	TGTGCCAGCAGCCTAGAACAGGGGCCAAATCAGCCCCAGCATTTT	CASSLEQGPNQPQHF
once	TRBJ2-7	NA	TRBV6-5	TGTGCCAGCAGTTACGGAGGTTCCTACGAGCAGTACTTC	CASSYGGSYEQYF
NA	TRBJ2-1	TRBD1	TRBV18	TGTGCCAGCTCACCACCCACGGGACAGGGAGCTTTCGATGAGCAGTTCTTC	CASSPPTGQGAFDEQFF
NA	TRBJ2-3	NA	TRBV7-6	TGTGCCAGCAGCTTGCTAACAGATACGCAGTATTTT	CASSLLTDTQYF
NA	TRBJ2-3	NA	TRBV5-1	TGCGCCAGCAGCCGCGCCTTGGATACGCAGTATTTT	CASSRALDTQYF
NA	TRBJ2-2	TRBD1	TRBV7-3	TGTGCCAGCAGCAAACGGACAGGGACCGGGGAGCTGTTTTTT	CASSKRTGTGELFF
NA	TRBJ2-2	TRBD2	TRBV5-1	TGCGCCAGCAGCGGCAGACGACTAGCGGGGGGCACCGGGGAGCTGTTTTTT	CASSGRRLAGGTGELFF
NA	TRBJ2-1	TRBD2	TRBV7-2	TGTGCCAGCAGCTTAGTGAGAAGCGGGAGGATACATGAGCAGTTCTTC	CASSLVRSGRIHEQFF
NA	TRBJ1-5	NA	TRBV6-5	TGTGCCAGCGGGGGCGGGGGGAAGCACCAGCCCCAGCATTTT	CASGGGGKHQPQHF
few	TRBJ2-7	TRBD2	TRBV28	TGTGCCAGCAGTGGGGGACTAGCGGGAGGTTCCTACGAGCAGTACTTC	CASSGGLAGGSYEQYF
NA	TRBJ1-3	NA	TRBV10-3	TGTGCCATCACACAGGCCGCTGGAAACACCATATATTTT	CAITQAAGNTIYF
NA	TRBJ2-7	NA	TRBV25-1	TGTGCCAGCAGTGAAGACAGGCCCCCCTACGAGCAGTACTTC	CASSEDRPPYEQYF
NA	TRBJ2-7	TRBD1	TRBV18	TGTGCCAGCTCTGGAAGAGGGACAGCTTCAACCTACGAGCAGTACTTC	CASSGRGTASTYEQYF
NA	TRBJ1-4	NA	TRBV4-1	TGCGCCAGCAGCCATGAAGGGGCAGATTACAAACTGTTTTTT	CASSHEGADYKLFF
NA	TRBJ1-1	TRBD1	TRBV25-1	TGTGCCAGCAGTGAATTGGGTACAGGGGACACTGAAGCTTTCTTT	CASSELGTGDTEAFF
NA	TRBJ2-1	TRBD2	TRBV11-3	TGTGCCAGCAGCTTAGGGTTAGCGGGGGGGAATGAGCAGTTCTTC	CASSLGLAGGNEQFF
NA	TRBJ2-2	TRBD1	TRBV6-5	TGTGCCAGCAGTTACTCGGACAGGGGGGGAACCGGGGAGCTGTTTTTT	CASSYSDRGGTGELFF
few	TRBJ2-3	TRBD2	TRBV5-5	TGTGCCAGCAGCTTGGTCTCTAGCGGGGGGTCCAGCACAGATACGCAGTATTTT	CASSLVSSGGSSTDTQYF
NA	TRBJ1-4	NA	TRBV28	TGTGCCAGCAGTCTCTCGCTGAGACAGGTGACAACTAATGAAAAACTGTTTTTT	CASSLSLRQVTTNEKLFF
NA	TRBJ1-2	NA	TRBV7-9	TGTGCCAGCAGCTTAGGAGGAGACAACTATGGCTACACCTTC	CASSLGGDNYGYTF
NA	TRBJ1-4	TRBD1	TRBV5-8	TGTGCCAGCAGCCCGGGACAGGGACGCGAAAAACTGTTTTTT	CASSPGQGREKLFF
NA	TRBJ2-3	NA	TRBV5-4	TGTGCCAGCAGCTTTACGGCCACAGATGCGCAGTATTTT	CASSFTATDAQYF
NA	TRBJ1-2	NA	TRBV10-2	TGCGCCAGCAGTGAGGGGCAGGCCTATGGCTACACCTTC	CASSEGQAYGYTF
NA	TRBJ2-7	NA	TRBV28	TGTGCCACCCACCGAGGGTCCTACGAGCAGTACTTC	CATHRGSYEQYF
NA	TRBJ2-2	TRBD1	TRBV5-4	TGTGCCAGCAGCTTGGGCGGGACAGGGAGGACCGGGGAGCTGTTTTTT	CASSLGGTGRTGELFF
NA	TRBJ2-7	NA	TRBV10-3	TGTGCCATCAGTGACCGGGGGGCCCGGAGCACCTACGAGCAGTACTTC	CAISDRGARSTYEQYF
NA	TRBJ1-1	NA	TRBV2	TGTGCCAGCGACAGGTCCATGAACACTGAAGCTTTCTTT	CASDRSMNTEAFF
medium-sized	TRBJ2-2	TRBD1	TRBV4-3	TGCGCCAGCAGCCAAGATGGCAGGGGGCATTTTACCGGGGAGCTGTTTTTT	CASSQDGRGHFTGELFF